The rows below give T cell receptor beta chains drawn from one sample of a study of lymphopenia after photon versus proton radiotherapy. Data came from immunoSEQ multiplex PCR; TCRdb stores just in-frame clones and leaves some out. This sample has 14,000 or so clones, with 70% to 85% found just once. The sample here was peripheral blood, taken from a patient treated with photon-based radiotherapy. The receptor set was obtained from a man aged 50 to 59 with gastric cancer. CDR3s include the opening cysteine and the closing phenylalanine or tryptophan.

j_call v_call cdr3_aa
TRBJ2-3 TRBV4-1 CASSPNLGVGDTQYF
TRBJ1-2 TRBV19 CAVGTGSWGYTF
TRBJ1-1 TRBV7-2 CASSFYANTEAFF
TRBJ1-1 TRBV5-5 CASSLWGGTPKNTEAFF
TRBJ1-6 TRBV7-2 CASSLGSKNSPLHF
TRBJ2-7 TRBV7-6 CASSLSHSGGYEQYF
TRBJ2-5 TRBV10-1 CASSERTSGQETQYF
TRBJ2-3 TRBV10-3 CAISVGPKNSGGTDTQYF
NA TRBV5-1 CASSLAPTYEQYF
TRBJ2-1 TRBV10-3 CAISESGVEQFF
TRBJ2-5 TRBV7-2 CASSLLPGRLEETQYF
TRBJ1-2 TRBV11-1 CASTREGYGYTF
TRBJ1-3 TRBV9 CASSVGDRSFSGNTIYF
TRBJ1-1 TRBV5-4 CASSWDMNTEAFF
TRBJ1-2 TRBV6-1 CASITWGVQYGYTF
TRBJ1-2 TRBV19 CASSTATSYGYTF
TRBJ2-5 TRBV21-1 CASVTRPSGGPEETQYF
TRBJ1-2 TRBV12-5 CASGPNGYTF
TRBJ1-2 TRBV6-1 CASSELWTGQRQGYTF
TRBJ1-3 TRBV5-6 CASSLGETRLSGNTIYF
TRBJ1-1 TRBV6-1 CASSEGRTGMNTEAFF
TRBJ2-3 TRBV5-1 CASNSRTGGTDTQYF
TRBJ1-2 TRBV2 CASTLTGGGYGYTF
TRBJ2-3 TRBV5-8 CASSLGLQDTQYF
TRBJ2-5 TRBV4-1 CASSPEGEETQYF
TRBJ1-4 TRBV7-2 CASSLGPQGSEKLFF
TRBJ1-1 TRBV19 CASSITGFLGTPPLNTEAFF
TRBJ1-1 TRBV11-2 CASSFGVGRYTEAFF
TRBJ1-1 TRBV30 CAWSLGDRGHTEAFF
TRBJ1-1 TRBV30 CAWKPGQNTEAFF
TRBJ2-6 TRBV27 CASRRQPSGANVLTF
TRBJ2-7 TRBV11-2 CASSPSGGQTREQYF
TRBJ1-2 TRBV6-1 CASSVSGGSSYGYTF
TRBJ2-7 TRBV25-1 CASSDPRGRASYEQYF
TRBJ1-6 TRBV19 CASSINSKHSPLHF